Included here is one T cell receptor beta chain sequence, with context. No antigen is known for it. One junction end does not reproduce the germline sequence, and a read error may be involved. The entry originates in a study of T cell responses to AZD1222 COVID-19 vaccine. Investigators merged groups given second doses at roughly 4 or roughly 12 weeks. Germline CDR1 reads KGHSH; CDR2 reads LQKENI. The CDR3 is made up of 13 amino acids. Study-wide results and limits: Two AZD1222 doses significantly raised spike-specific TCR breadth and depth over controls.

Sequencing used immunoSEQ multiplex PCR; TCRdb keeps in-frame clones, though not all of them. The profile covers roughly 120,000 clones, with about 85% appearing a single time and 3.5% to 4.5% taken by the ten largest. This TCR was sampled from an adult who received the AZD1222 COVID-19 vaccine. The chain employs TRBV18 and TRBJ2-7, with 7 bases lining up with TRBD1. Source: peripheral blood, taken 28 days after the second AZD1222 dose. The CDR3 coding sequence is TGTGTCAGCTCCCCCGGGACAGCTGACGAGCAGTACTTC. Translation: CVSSPGTADEQYF.